This is a list of T cell receptor beta chains from one sample in a study of T cells after yellow fever vaccination. One entry per CDR3 protein results from TCRdb running MiXCR on the 5' RACE reads. There are 300,000 to 400,000 distinct CDR3 sequences in the sample; roughly 8.7% occur only once, and 18% lies in the top ten. Sequencing used PBMCs, obtained on the day of the first yellow fever vaccination. The receptor set was obtained from a man aged 18 to 29 who received the YFV17D yellow fever vaccine. Each CDR3 is given with its conserved first and last residue. Fields, in order: clone size, J gene, V gene, D gene, CDR3 protein, CDR3 DNA. A D gene is named only where the DNA matches it firmly. A row's size may be missing; if present it is once, few, many or a size class.

clone size: few
J gene: TRBJ1-1
V gene: TRBV12-3/TRBV12-4
D gene: .
CDR3 protein: CASSPAGEEAFF
CDR3 DNA: TGTGCCAGCAGTCCGGCCGGGGAGGAAGCTTTCTTT

clone size: many
J gene: TRBJ1-2
V gene: TRBV20-1
D gene: TRBD1
CDR3 protein: CSARDRRTGGGYGYTF
CDR3 DNA: TGCAGTGCTAGAGATCGTAGGACAGGCGGAGGCTATGGCTACACCTTC

clone size: few
J gene: TRBJ1-5
V gene: TRBV20-1
D gene: .
CDR3 protein: CSARDPKKQYSNQPQHF
CDR3 DNA: TGCAGTGCTAGAGATCCAAAGAAACAATATAGCAATCAGCCCCAGCATTTT

clone size: few
J gene: TRBJ2-2
V gene: TRBV4-2
D gene: .
CDR3 protein: CASSPGGGSTTNTGELFF
CDR3 DNA: TGTGCCAGCAGCCCAGGGGGGGGGTCCACGACGAACACCGGGGAGCTGTTTTTT

clone size: .
J gene: TRBJ1-1
V gene: TRBV19
D gene: .
CDR3 protein: CARVSWKNTEAFF
CDR3 DNA: TGTGCCCGCGTATCCTGGAAGAACACTGAAGCTTTCTTT

clone size: few
J gene: TRBJ1-1
V gene: TRBV7-9
D gene: TRBD1
CDR3 protein: CASSAQGALNTEAFF
CDR3 DNA: TGTGCCAGCAGCGCACAGGGGGCTTTGAACACTGAAGCTTTCTTT

clone size: .
J gene: TRBJ1-6
V gene: TRBV21-1
D gene: .
CDR3 protein: CASSPPNAGDNSPLHF
CDR3 DNA: TGTGCCAGCAGTCCCCCCAACGCAGGCGATAATTCACCCCTCCACTTT

clone size: few
J gene: TRBJ2-4
V gene: TRBV2
D gene: .
CDR3 protein: CASELAKNIQYF
CDR3 DNA: TGTGCCAGCGAGTTAGCCAAAAACATTCAGTACTTC

clone size: many
J gene: TRBJ2-7
V gene: TRBV5-4
D gene: .
CDR3 protein: CASSLGTYEQYF
CDR3 DNA: TGTGCCAGCAGCTTGGGGACCTACGAGCAGTACTTC

clone size: few
J gene: TRBJ2-2
V gene: TRBV12-3/TRBV12-4
D gene: TRBD2
CDR3 protein: CASLTSGVTTGELFF
CDR3 DNA: TGTGCCAGCTTGACTAGCGGGGTGACCACCGGGGAGCTGTTTTTT

clone size: few
J gene: TRBJ2-7
V gene: TRBV20-1
D gene: TRBD2
CDR3 protein: CSARDYGGGLPYEQYF
CDR3 DNA: TGCAGTGCTAGAGATTACGGGGGGGGCCTACCCTACGAGCAGTACTTC

clone size: .
J gene: TRBJ2-1
V gene: TRBV4-1
D gene: TRBD1
CDR3 protein: CASSQGVGTAENEQFF
CDR3 DNA: TGCGCCAGCAGCCAAGGAGTCGGGACAGCAGAGAATGAGCAGTTCTTC

clone size: few
J gene: TRBJ2-7
V gene: TRBV6-1
D gene: TRBD1
CDR3 protein: CASSGLTGGAGEQYF
CDR3 DNA: TGTGCCAGCAGTGGTTTAACAGGGGGCGCGGGGGAGCAGTACTTC

clone size: few
J gene: TRBJ2-1
V gene: TRBV27
D gene: .
CDR3 protein: CASPRKGENEQFF
CDR3 DNA: TGTGCCAGCCCGAGGAAAGGTGAAAATGAGCAGTTCTTC

clone size: many
J gene: TRBJ2-5
V gene: TRBV18
D gene: .
CDR3 protein: CASSPPAGTFQETQYF
CDR3 DNA: TGTGCCAGCTCACCCCCCGCAGGGACATTCCAAGAGACCCAGTACTTC

clone size: few
J gene: TRBJ1-6
V gene: TRBV7-2
D gene: .
CDR3 protein: CASSRGGASYNSPLHF
CDR3 DNA: TGTGCCAGCAGCCGCGGGGGCGCGTCCTATAATTCACCCCTCCACTTT